The text below deals with one T cell receptor beta chain. The target antigen is unknown. These data originate in a study of radiation and T cells in renal cell carcinoma. Findings of the study overall: Top tumor clonotypes rose in blood 2 weeks post-radiation, then contracted.

Per germline, CDR1 MNHNS and CDR2 SASEGT. This CDR3 has 15 residues. V lost 0 bases and J lost 0, with 8 bases in between. The time point was: blood 2 weeks post-SBRT. Treatment described: 15 Gy SBRT to primary tumor, nephrectomy 4 weeks later. Serial blood draws occurred at baseline and 2 and 4 weeks post-SBRT. This renal cell carcinoma was of the clear cell type. Repertoires were generated with immunoSEQ multiplex PCR, while TCRdb's copy carries only in-frame clones and drops some. Of some 130,000 clones listed, approximately 75% are singletons. This chain links TRBV6-1 with TRBJ1-2; D remains ambiguous. The sequence came from an older woman with renal cell carcinoma. Sequencing was performed on blood, taken from a patient whose treatment included radiotherapy and nephrectomy. This chain's CDR3 is CASSEASVANYGYTF. CDR3 DNA sequence: TGTGCCAGCAGTGAAGCGTCGGTTGCTAACTATGGCTACACCTTC.